This is a list of T cell receptor beta chains from one sample in a study of blood T cell repertoires in COVID-19. Repertoires were generated with immunoSEQ multiplex PCR, while TCRdb's copy carries only in-frame clones and drops some. The repertoire includes about 200,000 clones, roughly 88% of them detected once, and over 15% sits in the top ten. The specimen was peripheral blood. These receptors were obtained from a man aged 45-60 years with COVID-19, enrolled during active disease. Both conserved end residues are part of each CDR3.

J | length | V | CDR3
TRBJ1-1 | 15 | TRBV19 | CASSIKGDTNTEAFF
TRBJ2-5 | 15 | TRBV19 | CASSVRQGPGGDQYF
TRBJ2-2 | 14 | TRBV7-8 | CASSVLFDSGELFF
TRBJ2-1 | 15 | TRBV3-1/TRBV3-2 | CASSQFSSGVNLPFF
TRBJ1-2 | 18 | TRBV3-1/TRBV3-2 | CASSQSGVKKTTNYGYTF
TRBJ2-7 | 12 | TRBV6-2/TRBV6-3 | CASSPQGVEQYF
TRBJ2-7 | 16 | TRBV6-5 | CASSYKPGQGFSEQYF
TRBJ1-1 | 15 | TRBV5-1 | CASSPRLVQNTEAFF
TRBJ2-6 | 18 | TRBV11-2 | CASSLWSGVSSGANVLTF
TRBJ1-3 | 15 | TRBV6-6 | CASRTDRSSGNTIYF
TRBJ2-7 | 14 | TRBV5-1 | CASHRGQGAEEQYF